This passage covers 8 T cell receptor beta chains from one sample sequenced in a study of cytomegalovirus exposure and HLA in healthy donors. PCR primers comprised 60 Vbeta and 13 Jbeta primers. Only in-frame clones appear in the TCRdb table, and some are missing; sequencing was by immunoSEQ multiplex PCR. Seen here are 150,000 to 200,000 clones, over 60% observed once, and the top ten hold 1.5% to 2%. The specimen sequenced was PBMCs. The receptors here all came from a man between 18 and 29 years old in good health and CMV-seronegative.

The chain has TRBV5-4 and TRBJ1-2; TRBD1 matches 9 bases. The germline CDR1 and CDR2 sequences are SGHNT and YYREEE (reference sequence). The CDR3 has 13 residues. V shed 4 bases and J 5 bases; nucleotides not matched to a gene: 3. This CDR3 reads CASSDRGSYGYTF. In DNA, the CDR3 is TGTGCCAGCAGCGACAGGGGGAGTTATGGCTACACCTTC.

CDR3 loop: CAIRTSRTGELFF. The DNA for the CDR3 is TGTGCCATCAGGACTAGCAGAACCGGGGAGCTGTTTTTT. The gene calls are TRBV19 and TRBJ2-2; 8 bases align to TRBD2. The CDR3 length is 13 residues. Germline V lookup: CDR1 LNHDA, CDR2 SQIVND (reference sequence). The J segment lost 5 bases and the V segment lost 10 bases, leaving 6 bases of the junction unmatched. The full variable domain, rest sourced from reference TRBV19 and TRBJ2-2, is DGGITQSPKYLFRKEGQNVTLSCEQNLNHDAMYWYRQDPGQGLRLIYYSQIVNDFQKGDIAEGYSVSREKKESFPLTVTSAQKNPTAFYLCAIRTSRTGELFFGEGSRLTVL.

A remark on this clone: The same CDR3 is also encoded by other DNA sequences in this sample. CDR3 protein: CASSLTGGGEKLFF. As DNA, the CDR3 is TGTGCCAGCAGCTTAACAGGGGGCGGTGAAAAACTGTTTTTT. The rearrangement links TRBV7-8 to TRBJ1-4, with 9 positions matching TRBD1. Losses at the gene ends were 2 bases for V and 7 bases for J; bases not matched to a gene: 2. This CDR3 has 14 residues. The germline CDR1 and CDR2 sequences are SGHVS and FQNEAQ.

The table lists this clone with a few counts. The chain's CDR3 is CASSLAPRDEKLFF. DNA for the CDR3: TGCGCCAGCAGCTTGGCCCCCCGGGATGAAAAACTGTTTTTT. The chain joins TRBV5-1 to TRBJ1-4; D unclear. The V and J ends lost 0 bases and 6 bases respectively, with 9 bases between them. The CDR3 runs 14 residues. The germline CDR1 and CDR2 sequences are SGHRS and YFSETQ.

J is TRBJ1-2 and V is TRBV30, with TRBD1 matching 9 bases. The CDR3 sequence is 13 residues long. Germline V CDR1 and CDR2: GTSNPN, SVGIG (reference sequence). With V trimmed by 5 bases and J by 2 bases, 3 bases remained unmatched. The CDR3: CAWDRGNNYGYTF. CDR3 sequence (DNA): TGTGCCTGGGACAGGGGGAACAACTATGGCTACACCTTC. The full variable domain, rest sourced from reference TRBV30 and TRBJ1-2, is SQTIHQWPATLVQPVGSPLSLECTVEGTSNPNLYWYRQAAGRGLQLLFYSVGIGQISSEVPQNLSASRPQDRQFILSSKKLLLSDSGFYLCAWDRGNNYGYTFGSGTRLTVV.

This chain joins TRBV15 and TRBJ2-7; the D is unclear. The CDR3 sequence is 17 residues long. The ends were cut back, 5 bases at V and 3 bases at J, with 23 bases in the middle. CDR1 and CDR2 (germline): LNHNV, YYDKDF (reference sequence). The CDR3 here is CATSPPYLRLRNYEQYF. DNA of the CDR3: TGTGCCACCAGCCCTCCTTATTTGAGACTTCGGAACTACGAGCAGTACTTC. Variable domain in full (rest from reference TRBV15 and TRBJ2-7): DAMVIQNPRYQVTQFGKPVTLSCSQTLNHNVMYWYQQKSSQAPKLLFHYYDKDFNNEADTPDNFQSRRPNTSFCFLDIRSPGLGDTAMYLCATSPPYLRLRNYEQYFGPGTRLTVT.

The chain combines TRBV11-3 with TRBJ1-1, with 8 bases that match TRBD1. From germline, CDR1 is SGHNT and CDR2 YENEEA. V lost 7 bases to trimming and J lost 6 bases; unmatched junction nucleotides: 7. This CDR3 contains 13 residues. The CDR3 region is CASKDRGWSEAFF. CDR3 in DNA: TGTGCCAGCAAAGACAGGGGCTGGTCTGAAGCTTTCTTT.

The gene calls are TRBV28 and TRBJ2-5; 9 bases are a match to TRBD2. Germline-derived CDR1 and CDR2 are MDHEN and SYDVKM. V lost 8 bases, J lost 8 bases, and 12 bases stayed unmatched. The CDR3 covers 14 residues. CDR3 residues: CASGLGGGAPTQYF. The CDR3 DNA reads TGTGCCAGCGGCCTTGGCGGGGGGGCCCCTACCCAGTACTTC.